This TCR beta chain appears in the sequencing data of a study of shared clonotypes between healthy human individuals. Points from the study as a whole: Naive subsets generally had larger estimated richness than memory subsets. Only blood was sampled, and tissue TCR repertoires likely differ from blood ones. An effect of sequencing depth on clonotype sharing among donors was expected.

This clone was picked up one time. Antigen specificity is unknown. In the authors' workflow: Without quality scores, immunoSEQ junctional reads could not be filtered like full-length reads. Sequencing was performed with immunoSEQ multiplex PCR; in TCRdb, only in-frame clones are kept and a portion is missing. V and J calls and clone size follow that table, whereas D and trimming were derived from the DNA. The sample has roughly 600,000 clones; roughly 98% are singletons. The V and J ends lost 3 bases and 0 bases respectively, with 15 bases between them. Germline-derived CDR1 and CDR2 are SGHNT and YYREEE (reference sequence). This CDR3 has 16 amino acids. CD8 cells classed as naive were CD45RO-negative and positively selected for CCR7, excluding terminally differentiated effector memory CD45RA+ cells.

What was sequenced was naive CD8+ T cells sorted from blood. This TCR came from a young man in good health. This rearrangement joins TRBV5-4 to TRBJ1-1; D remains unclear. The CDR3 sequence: CASSWSWDRLNTEAFF. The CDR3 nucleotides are TGTGCCAGCAGCTGGAGCTGGGATCGGTTGAACACTGAAGCTTTCTTT. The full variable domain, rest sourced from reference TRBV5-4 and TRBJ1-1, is ETGVTQSPTHLIKTRGQQVTLRCSSQSGHNTVSWYQQALGQGPQFIFQYYREEENGRGNFPPRFSGLQFPNYSSELNVNALELDDSALYLCASSWSWDRLNTEAFFGQGTRLTVV.